This TCR beta chain was sequenced during a study of cytomegalovirus exposure and HLA in healthy donors. The CDR3 consists of 14 residues. Germline V gene sequence: CDR1 MNHNY, CDR2 SVGAGI (reference sequence). Trimming stripped 6 bases from V and 1 base from J, with 12 bases between. The PCR made use of 60 Vbeta and 13 Jbeta primers. Only in-frame clones appear in the TCRdb table, and some are missing; sequencing was by immunoSEQ multiplex PCR. The table includes roughly 140,000 clones, over 8% detected once. This clone was counted a few times. The same CDR3 arises from other DNA sequences in this sample as well.

The chain uses TRBV6-6 and TRBJ1-1, with D hard to call. Sequencing was performed on PBMCs. This TCR derives from a male donor in good health and CMV-seronegative. CDR3 DNA: TGTGCCAGCAGCCCTGGGAGAGGGAACACTGAAGCTTTCTTT. As protein: CASSPGRGNTEAFF.